Presented here are 30 T cell receptor beta chains from one specimen sequenced in a study of blood T cells in healthy people across ages. Through a sample-barcoded 5' primer and a J-beta primer mix, a second PCR was run for roughly 6 to 11 cycles. TCRdb re-analysed the 5' RACE reads in MiXCR, keeping a single row per CDR3 protein. The data contain about 930,000 distinct CDR3 sequences, 25% to 30% of them seen just once; the ten biggest clones take up roughly a tenth. These data are also associated with another study on T cells of mothers and their children.

Specimen: blood. The origin of the receptors is a woman aged 40 to 49 in good health.

This clonotype was detected a few times. V usage is TRBV20-1 and J usage is TRBJ1-6, with D unresolved. V was pared by 1 base and J by 1 base, with 8 bases between. The CDR3 has 15 residues. Germline CDR1 reads DFQATT; CDR2 reads SNEGSKA (reference sequence). This CDR3 is CSARGAGSYNSPLHF. The DNA for the CDR3 is TGCAGTGCTAGAGGAGCGGGATCCTATAATTCACCCCTCCACTTT.

The genes are TRBV6-5 and TRBJ2-4; 9 nucleotides agree with TRBD1. The V gene's germline CDR1 is MNHEY and CDR2 SVGAGI. The CDR3 has 20 residues. V dropped 2 bases and J dropped 1; count of bases not matched to a gene: 15. In DNA form, the CDR3 reads TGTGCCAGCAGTTACCGACCCGAACAGGGGGCGCATGAGGCCAAAAACATTCAGTACTTC. This codes for CASSYRPEQGAHEAKNIQYF.

This clonotype turned up a few times. The rearrangement links TRBV5-1 to TRBJ1-2; 8 bases are shared with TRBD1. Looked up from germline, CDR1 is SGHRS and CDR2 is YFSETQ. Germline trimming cut 0 bases from V and 8 bases from J; bases unmatched to any gene: 12. CDR3 size: 16 residues. The CDR3 nucleotides are TGCGCCAGCAGCTTGGGAGGAACCTCAGGGGGCGAGGGCTACACCTTC. Amino acid sequence: CASSLGGTSGGEGYTF.

The chain joins TRBV19 to TRBJ2-3; the match to TRBD2 covers 9 bases. CDR1 and CDR2 (germline): LNHDA, SQIVND (reference sequence). CDR3 length equals 16 residues. V lost 6 bases, J lost 2 bases, and 9 bases stayed unmatched. CDR3 DNA sequence: TGTGCCAGTAGCACGCGGGGGGGCCTTGTCACAGATACGCAGTATTTT. It encodes CASSTRGGLVTDTQYF.

As for this clonotype: A much larger clonotype is one base distant, so this may be a read error. The chain is built from TRBV7-9 and TRBJ2-3; 12 bases align to TRBD2. CDR3 length: 15 residues. Germline loops: CDR1 SEHNR, CDR2 FQNEAQ (reference sequence). CDR3 protein: CSSSFGTSGSDTQYF. CDR3 bases: TGTTCCAGCAGCTTCGGGACTAGCGGGTCAGATACGCAGTATTTT.

This chain links TRBV20-1 with TRBJ2-5; tentatively, D is TRBD1 (6 bases). CDR1 is DFQATT and CDR2 is SNEGSKA in the germline V gene (reference sequence). V lost 7 bases to trimming and J lost 2 bases, with 17 bases between them. This CDR3 is 14 amino acids long. This CDR3 reads CSVLGIQGQETQYF. In nucleotides, the CDR3 is TGCAGTGTTTTAGGGATACAGGGACAAGAGACCCAGTACTTC.

The rearrangement joins TRBV12-3 or TRBV12-4 to TRBJ1-2; the D is unclear. This CDR3 has 13 residues. V was clipped by 2 bases and J by 4 bases, with 8 bases between them. CDR3 residues: CASSLSTLYGYTF. As DNA, the CDR3 is TGTGCCAGCAGTTTATCGACACTCTATGGCTACACCTTC.

This clonotype was picked up a small number of times. The rearrangement uses TRBV15 and TRBJ2-1, with TRBD2 as a possible D gene (6 bases). V lost 8 bases to trimming and J lost 2 bases, with 16 bases between them. The CDR3 loop spans 15 amino acids. The V gene's germline CDR1 is LNHNV and CDR2 YYDKDF (reference sequence). The CDR3 bases are TGTGCCACCGAGGATATTGGGGGGACCTACAATGAGCAGTTCTTC. This translates into CATEDIGGTYNEQFF.

The sample holds many counts of this clonotype. This rearrangement joins TRBV20-1 to TRBJ2-7; 8 bases map to TRBD2. This CDR3 has 15 amino acids. V lost 4 bases and J lost 0; bases outside the gene matches: 8. The germline gives CDR1 DFQATT, CDR2 SNEGSKA (reference sequence). CDR3 bases: TGCAGTGCTACCCCCCCAGCGGGGGCCTCCTACGAGCAGTACTTC. Encoded protein: CSATPPAGASYEQYF.

As to this clonotype: One end of the junction varies from germline; a read error may be responsible. This sequence joins TRBV9 and TRBJ1-2; tentatively, D is TRBD1 (6 bases). Germline V lookup: CDR1 SGDLS, CDR2 YYNGEE. This CDR3 is built from 16 residues. CDR3 residues: CGSSEAQGTDGHGYTF. The CDR3 coding sequence is TGTGGCAGCAGCGAAGCACAGGGTACTGATGGCCATGGCTACACCTTC.

Only a few counts were recorded for this clonotype. The chain uses TRBV28 and TRBJ2-3, with 7 bases aligning to TRBD1. The CDR3 has 16 amino acids. Germline-derived CDR1 and CDR2 are MDHEN and SYDVKM. V lost 4 bases to trimming and J lost 3 bases; unmatched junction nucleotides: 10. The CDR3 is CASSSRTGRGTDTQYF. As DNA, the CDR3 is TGTGCCAGCAGTTCTCGGACAGGTCGGGGAACAGATACGCAGTATTTT.

This clonotype showed up many times. V gene TRBV29-1 combines with J gene TRBJ2-3, with 12 bases matching TRBD2. The V gene end was trimmed by 7 bases and the J gene end by 2 bases; junction bases not matched to a gene: 4. This CDR3 region has 14 residues. CDR1 is SQVTM and CDR2 is ANQGSEA in the germline V gene. The CDR3 DNA reads as TGCAGCGCTAGCGGGGGGGCAATCACAGATACGCAGTATTTT. Translation gives CSASGGAITDTQYF.

This clonotype was detected only a few times. The V call is TRBV20-1, the J call TRBJ1-4; 7 nucleotides align to TRBD1. The CDR3 totals 13 residues. The V gene end was trimmed by 8 bases and the J gene end by 10 bases; junction bases not matched to a gene: 13. Germline V lookup: CDR1 DFQATT, CDR2 SNEGSKA (reference sequence). The CDR3: CSTSPTGQRKLFF. CDR3 bases: TGCAGTACCTCACCGACAGGGCAAAGAAAACTGTTTTTT.

The genes are TRBV7-9 and TRBJ1-1, with D maybe TRBD1 (5 bases). The germline gives CDR1 SEHNR, CDR2 FQNEAQ (reference sequence). The CDR3 is 15 residues long. Trimming pared 4 bases from V and 1 base from J, leaving 13 bases between. CDR3 loop: CASSSADGGNTEAFF. DNA for the CDR3: TGTGCCAGCAGCTCCGCGGACGGGGGGAACACTGAAGCTTTCTTT.

This clonotype was counted a few times. The chain links TRBV19 to TRBJ2-1, with 8 bases matching TRBD2. The CDR3 runs to 15 residues. The V segment lost 7 bases and the J segment 8 bases; nucleotides outside the gene matches: 13. Germline V gene lookup returns CDR1 LNHDA and CDR2 SQIVND (reference sequence). This chain's CDR3 is CASTPRGGGSYEQFF. CDR3 sequence (DNA): TGTGCCAGTACTCCCCGGGGCGGGGGGAGCTATGAGCAGTTCTTC.

CDR3 amino acids: CASSTRDRDRTEAFF. The DNA for the CDR3 is TGTGCCAGCAGCACCCGGGACAGGGATCGCACTGAAGCTTTCTTT. This chain uses TRBV9 with TRBJ1-1; 9 bases line up with TRBD1. The CDR3 covers 15 residues. The trim removed 4 bases at V and 4 bases at J, leaving 8 bases unmatched. Germline V gives CDR1 SGDLS, CDR2 YYNGEE.

This clonotype was picked up many times. V and J are TRBV7-2 and TRBJ1-2, with D unclear. With 5 bases removed from V and 1 base from J, the gap between germline ends came to 11 bases. Germline V gene lookup returns CDR1 SGHTA and CDR2 FQGNSA. The length of the CDR3 is 14 residues. The CDR3 DNA reads TGTGCCAGCAGCCCGCGAGGGCTTAACTATGGCTACACCTTC. Its translation is CASSPRGLNYGYTF.

The chain employs TRBV6-1 and TRBJ1-1; D gene unclear. CDR1 is MNHNS and CDR2 is SASEGT in the germline V gene. The ends were cut back, 10 bases at V and 1 base at J, with 16 bases in the middle. CDR3 length: 14 residues. The CDR3 DNA follows: TGTGCCACGACCCCCGCAGAAGCGAACACTGAAGCTTTCTTT. This codes for CATTPAEANTEAFF.

This clonotype was recorded a few times. The CDR3 protein is CASSLARLAIPDTQYF. The CDR3 region has the DNA TGTGCCAGCAGCTTAGCGAGGCTAGCGATACCAGATACGCAGTATTTT. The rearrangement joins TRBV7-8 to TRBJ2-3; D may be TRBD2 (6 bases). CDR1 SGHVS and CDR2 FQNEAQ come from the germline V gene. The germline V and J ends were trimmed by 0 bases and 4 bases, with 14 bases remaining between them. The CDR3 has 16 residues.

The count of this clonotype is one. The chain links TRBV12-3 or TRBV12-4 to TRBJ1-2; D may be TRBD1 (5 bases). V dropped 8 bases and J dropped 5 bases, with 15 bases sitting between them. This CDR3 is 13 amino acids long. The CDR3 here is CASGRRQLYGYTF. The CDR3 coding sequence is TGTGCCAGCGGCCGACGACAGTTATATGGCTACACCTTC.

The chain recombines TRBV25-1 with TRBJ2-7; perhaps TRBD1 as D (6 bases). V lost 4 bases and J lost 3, with 16 bases in between. The CDR3 extends over 15 amino acids. CDR1 is MGHDK, CDR2 SYGVNS, per germline. The CDR3 here is CASSVSTGHGYEQYF. The CDR3 DNA sequence: TGTGCCAGCAGTGTATCCACAGGGCACGGCTACGAGCAGTACTTC.

The chain has TRBV28 and TRBJ1-2; D is unclear. Deletions cut 5 bases from V and 3 bases from J, with 10 bases between. The CDR3 extends over 13 amino acids. Germline V gene data show CDR1 as MDHEN and CDR2 as SYDVKM. CDR3 amino acids: CASSRFGDYGYTF. Written as DNA, the CDR3 is TGTGCCAGCAGTCGGTTCGGGGACTATGGCTACACCTTC.

J is TRBJ1-6 and V is TRBV12-3 or TRBV12-4; D gene ambiguous. The CDR3 length is 14 residues. With 5 bases removed from V and 6 bases from J, the gap between germline ends came to 11 bases. The CDR3 DNA reads TGTGCCAGCAGTCGTGAGGTCCGTAATTCACCCCTCCACTTT. Translating gives CASSREVRNSPLHF.

This clonotype has at least ten counts. The chain uses TRBV12-3 or TRBV12-4 and TRBJ2-7; D is ambiguous. With 3 bases removed from V and 3 bases from J, the gap between germline ends came to 12 bases. This CDR3 contains 14 residues. CDR3 protein: CASSFDVGNYEQYF. The DNA of the CDR3 is TGTGCCAGCAGTTTTGACGTAGGAAACTACGAGCAGTACTTC.

The CDR3 loop reads CASSSQGRSYTDTQYF. In DNA form, the CDR3 reads TGTGCCAGCAGCTCCCAGGGTAGATCCTACACAGATACGCAGTATTTT. The chain couples TRBV7-6 to TRBJ2-3; D is perhaps TRBD1 (5 bases). The ends were cut back, 4 bases at V and 2 bases at J, with 16 bases in the middle. The CDR3 covers 16 residues. Germline values: CDR1 SGHVS, CDR2 FNYEAQ.

This clonotype was observed at least ten times. This chain connects TRBV7-2 to TRBJ2-6, with 11 positions matching TRBD1. The CDR3 runs to 19 residues. The junction had 10 bases not matched to a gene; V was cut back by 4 bases and J by 2 bases. Germline values: CDR1 SGHTA, CDR2 FQGNSA. This CDR3 is CASSYRWTGGATGANVLTF. In DNA form, the CDR3 reads TGTGCCAGCAGCTATCGGTGGACAGGGGGCGCGACTGGGGCCAACGTCCTGACTTTC.

This clonotype was observed a handful of times. The rearrangement joins TRBV5-1 to TRBJ2-5; the D is unclear. V was clipped by 4 bases and J by 4 bases, with 20 bases between them. Germline V gives CDR1 SGHRS, CDR2 YFSETQ. This CDR3 spans 16 amino acids. The CDR3 bases are TGCGCCAGCAGCCCGAGACCCGCTGCTCCAGGAGAGACCCAGTACTTC. It is translated as CASSPRPAAPGETQYF.

The rearrangement uses TRBV7-9 and TRBJ2-5, with a tentative D call TRBD1 (5 bases). The J call may be mistaken, given a closer DNA end match to TRBJ2-7. This CDR3 has 12 amino acids. Germline lookup yields CDR1 SEHNR and CDR2 FQNEAQ (reference sequence). CDR3 bases: TGTGCCAGCCAGACAGAAAGCTACGAGCAGTACTTC. It is translated as CASQTESYEQYF.

The CDR3: CASSLAGTTGEQYF. The DNA of the CDR3 is TGCGCCAGCAGCTTGGCCGGGACAACGGGCGAGCAGTACTTC. The rearrangement links TRBV5-1 to TRBJ2-7; maybe TRBD1 (6 bases). Germline loops: CDR1 SGHRS, CDR2 YFSETQ. Trimming cost V 0 bases and J 6 bases, with 13 bases left between them. The CDR3 is made up of 14 amino acids.

The gene calls are TRBV5-5 and TRBJ1-1, with D hard to call. Germline CDR1 and CDR2: SGHKS and YYEKEE (reference sequence). The V and J ends lost 2 bases and 6 bases respectively, with 17 bases between them. This CDR3 comprises 15 residues. The CDR3 loop is CASSFSGSRVAEAFF. DNA for the CDR3: TGTGCCAGCAGCTTTTCAGGATCGCGGGTGGCTGAAGCTTTCTTT.